Below, one T cell receptor beta chain is given with its context. The antigen remains undetermined. The source of the sample is a study of shared clonotypes between healthy human individuals. About the research overall: Contributing individuals were two females and a few males aged 18 to 49. Whole-study results and caveats: Represented diversity, genetic and exposure-history alike, was limited by few donors.

The germline V and J ends were trimmed by 1 base and 2 bases, with 12 bases remaining between them. The V gene's germline CDR1 is SGHNT and CDR2 YYREEE (reference sequence). The CDR3 spans 15 residues. Only in-frame clones appear in the TCRdb table, and some are missing; sequencing was by immunoSEQ multiplex PCR. The top ten hold roughly 1.4% of the sample, which has roughly 1,100,000 clones, around 76% seen once. The receptor was isolated from a man between 18 and 29 years old in good health. Sample: memory CD4+ T cells sorted from blood. The subset is: CD45RA-negative fraction. The chain is built from TRBV5-4 and TRBJ1-2; no reliable D call. The CDR3 DNA is TGTGCCAGCAGCTTGACTATGAGCAGCAACTATGGCTACACCTTC. It yields the protein CASSLTMSSNYGYTF.